This TCR beta chain appears in the sequencing data of a study of yellow fever vaccine responses in identical twins. CDR1 and CDR2 (germline): MNHNY, SVGAGI (reference sequence). Unmatched junction bases numbered 1, after V lost 8 bases and J lost 5 bases. This CDR3 is 11 amino acids long. A note on this clonotype: What it recognizes is unknown.

From the RT-PCR reads, TCRdb called clonotypes with MiXCR, one entry per CDR3 protein. In the table there are 30,000 to 40,000 distinct CDR3 sequences, about 63% of which are singletons. Study findings and constraints: Twins reportedly appeared to share part of their vaccine T cell response while keeping part individual.

V is TRBV6-6 and J is TRBJ2-3; the match to TRBD1 covers 7 bases. This clonotype was sampled from a woman aged 18-30 years who received the yellow fever vaccine. The sequencing here drew on T cells from blood (PBMCs), unsorted or a sorted subset (not recorded which), taken before or after yellow fever vaccination (not recorded which). The CDR3 DNA is TGTGCCAGCCGACAGGGAGATACGCAGTATTTT. Translated: CASRQGDTQYF.